This T cell receptor beta chain is drawn from a study of T cell changes during pregnancy in multiple sclerosis. Here immunoSEQ multiplex PCR was the method, and the copy in TCRdb shows in-frame clones only, minus some. The sample has around 100,000 clones; approximately 92% are singletons. Germline-derived CDR1 and CDR2 are WNHNN and SYGVQD (reference sequence). This CDR3 region has 15 residues. The trim removed 9 bases at V and 2 bases at J, leaving 5 bases unmatched. The source is a female donor with multiple sclerosis, enrolled in a pregnancy study. This chain connects TRBV10-1 to TRBJ1-4, with TRBD1 matching over 11 bases. This sample comprised peripheral blood, obtained after pregnancy. The CDR3 DNA reads as TGCGCCAGTGAGGACAGGGGGCCCACTAATGAAAAACTGTTTTTT. As protein: CASEDRGPTNEKLFF.